This T cell receptor (beta chain) was obtained from a study of blood T cells in healthy people across ages. Findings and limits, study-wide: When set beside aged donors, long-lived donors presented more naive CD4+ cells and higher diversity. Per million T cells, TCR beta diversity dropped roughly linearly as age increased.

A word on this clonotype: Its antigen remains unknown.

Germline V CDR1 and CDR2: MRHNA, SNTAGT. The V and J ends lost 2 bases and 0 bases respectively, with 26 bases between them. The CDR3 loop spans 22 amino acids. No fewer than 7 million PBMCs went into each sample. A J-beta primer mix and a sample-barcoded 5' primer were used in a second PCR of roughly 6 to 12 cycles. TCRdb ran MiXCR on the 5' RACE reads and lists one entry per CDR3 protein. Here the sample spans around 1.5 million distinct CDR3 sequences, approximately 40% being singletons. The V gene is TRBV6-4, the J gene TRBJ1-6; tentatively, D is TRBD1 (5 bases). This clonotype was sampled from a young woman in good health. The material sequenced was blood. CDR3 loop: CASSDPGAWRLRDPSYNSPLHF. The CDR3 DNA follows: TGTGCCAGCAGTGACCCGGGAGCCTGGCGGCTCAGGGACCCCTCCTATAATTCACCCCTCCACTTT.